This TCR beta chain was found in a study of blood T cell repertoires in COVID-19. Study summary: The study drew acute and convalescent COVID-19 samples from the United States, Italy and Spain. The cDNA or gDNA used as material had been derived from T cells, B-cell-depleted T cells, or PBMCs.

In the source study's methods: Reference gene primer amplification in the assay estimated nucleated cell counts. Repertoires were generated with immunoSEQ multiplex PCR, while TCRdb's copy carries only in-frame clones and drops some. V, J and clone size were drawn from that table, and D and trimming were deduced from the DNA. The sample includes under 120,000 clones, 80% to 90% of them seen just once. V gave up 0 bases and J gave up 1 base; unmatched junction bases: 2. The CDR3 totals 16 residues. Looked up from germline, CDR1 is MRHNA and CDR2 is SNTAGT. V gene TRBV6-4 combines with J gene TRBJ2-3; 9 nucleotides align to TRBD1. This TCR was recovered from a woman of 80 years or more with acute or convalescent COVID-19. What was sequenced was peripheral blood. Here the CDR3 reads CASSDSTGGGTDTQYF. The DNA for the CDR3 is TGTGCCAGCAGTGACTCGACAGGGGGGGGCACAGATACGCAGTATTTT.